This passage covers 22 T cell receptor beta chains from one sample sequenced in a study of T cell changes during pregnancy in multiple sclerosis. The assay was immunoSEQ multiplex PCR, and TCRdb's table has in-frame clones only and misses some. The sample consists of around 99,000 clones, 92% of them appearing once. Material: peripheral blood, obtained in the third trimester of pregnancy. The source is a female donor in good health, enrolled as a control in a pregnancy study.

The V call is TRBV5-1, the J call TRBJ2-5; 9 positions agree with TRBD2. The CDR3 totals 16 residues. Germline lookup yields CDR1 SGHRS and CDR2 YFSETQ. J was trimmed by 4 bases and V by 2 bases; bases with no gene match: 9. The CDR3 spells CASSLEAGGRGETQYF. The CDR3 nucleotides are TGCGCCAGCAGCTTAGAGGCGGGGGGGCGCGGAGAGACCCAGTACTTC.

V is TRBV5-1 and J is TRBJ2-5; TRBD2 aligns across 10 bases. V lost 0 bases to trimming and J lost 2 bases; unmatched junction nucleotides: 4. The CDR3 consists of 16 residues. Germline V gene lookup returns CDR1 SGHRS and CDR2 YFSETQ. CDR3 sequence: CASSLEPSGGQETQYF. The CDR3 DNA sequence: TGCGCCAGCAGCTTGGAGCCTAGCGGGGGACAAGAGACCCAGTACTTC.

J is TRBJ2-3 and V is TRBV11-2, with D tentatively TRBD1 (7 bases). The V gene lost 5 bases and the J gene lost 7 bases, with 16 bases spanning the gap. The CDR3 consists of 14 residues. Germline V lookup: CDR1 SGHAT, CDR2 FQNNGV. DNA for the CDR3: TGTGCCAGCAGCCTCGGACAGGAGGGGAATACGCAGTATTTT. It specifies CASSLGQEGNTQYF.

V and J are TRBV23-1 and TRBJ1-2; weak D call: TRBD1 (5 bases). TRBV23-1 is placed among ORFs of uncertain function. This CDR3 is built from 10 residues. The V gene lost 9 bases and the J gene lost 3 bases, with 5 bases spanning the gap. The CDR3 sequence: CARGDYGYTF. For the CDR3, the DNA is TGCGCCAGAGGGGACTATGGCTACACCTTC.

The CDR3 region has the DNA TGTGCCAGTAGTGAGAGACTAGCGGGTACGAGGTTCTTC. It is translated as CASSERLAGTRFF. This chain links TRBV19 with TRBJ2-1; 10 positions match TRBD2. With 5 bases clipped from V and 15 bases from J, the junction kept 10 bases outside the gene matches. Germline V CDR1 and CDR2: LNHDA, SQIVND (reference sequence). The CDR3 covers 13 residues.

This chain joins TRBV7-2 and TRBJ2-5, with TRBD1 as a possible D gene (6 bases). V was cut by 1 base and J by 2 bases, with 14 bases left in between. This CDR3 has 16 amino acids. Germline CDR1 reads SGHTA; CDR2 reads FQGNSA. The CDR3 protein is CASSLVGASSQETQYF. As DNA, the CDR3 is TGTGCCAGCAGCTTAGTGGGGGCATCAAGTCAAGAGACCCAGTACTTC.

J is TRBJ1-2 and V is TRBV30; no clear D gene. Germline CDR1 GTSNPN, CDR2 SVGIG (reference sequence). Trimming pared 4 bases from V and 0 bases from J, leaving 9 bases between. The CDR3 has 13 amino acids. Written as DNA, the CDR3 is TGTGCCTGGAATCCCCACTCTAACTATGGCTACACCTTC. Its protein is CAWNPHSNYGYTF.

The chain uses TRBV5-1 and TRBJ1-5; D is perhaps TRBD1 (5 bases). The CDR3 covers 15 residues. Trimming took off 4 bases at V and 0 bases at J, with 11 bases between the two ends. Germline loops: CDR1 SGHRS, CDR2 YFSETQ. In DNA form, the CDR3 reads TGCGCCAGCAGCCCGGGGGATTATAGCAATCAGCCCCAGCATTTT. Its protein product is CASSPGDYSNQPQHF.

The gene calls are TRBV5-1 and TRBJ1-3; D is perhaps TRBD1 (5 bases). Trimming shortened V by 4 bases and J by 1 base, and 6 bases separated the two germline ends. CDR3 length equals 13 residues. The germline V gene has CDR1 SGHRS and CDR2 YFSETQ. The CDR3 DNA reads as TGCGCCAGCAGCCGGGGGTCTGGAAACACCATATATTTT. Translated, it gives CASSRGSGNTIYF. The entire variable domain, with the rest obtained from reference TRBV5-1 and TRBJ1-3, is as follows: KAGVTQTPRYLIKTRGQQVTLSCSPISGHRSVSWYQQTPGQGLQFLFEYFSETQRNKGNFPGRFSGRQFSNSRSEMNVSTLELGDSALYLCASSRGSGNTIYFGEGSWLTVV.

This chain connects TRBV6-5 to TRBJ2-1, with D perhaps matching TRBD1 (6 bases). The length of the CDR3 is 15 residues. V dropped 6 bases and J dropped 0 bases, with 12 bases sitting between them. Germline CDR1 is MNHEY and CDR2 is SVGAGI. CDR3 amino acids: CASRDPGASYNEQFF. For the CDR3, the DNA is TGTGCCAGCAGGGACCCAGGGGCCTCCTACAATGAGCAGTTCTTC.

This chain uses TRBV4-3 with TRBJ2-1; D unresolved. In germline, CDR1 is LGHNA, CDR2 YSLEER. The CDR3 has 18 amino acids. The V and J ends lost 0 bases and 5 bases respectively, with 20 bases between them. CDR3 sequence reads: CASSQDPLELNGNNEQFF. The CDR3 DNA follows: TGCGCCAGCAGCCAAGATCCCCTCGAGTTGAATGGTAACAATGAGCAGTTCTTC.

The V gene is TRBV5-4, the J gene TRBJ2-5, with 8 nucleotides matching TRBD2. There are 15 residues in the CDR3. V was clipped by 4 bases and J by 1 base; unmatched bases: 6. Germline CDR1 is SGHNT and CDR2 is YYREEE (reference sequence). The CDR3, as DNA: TGTGCCAGCAGCCCGAAACTAGCGGCCCAAGAGACCCAGTACTTC. It codes for CASSPKLAAQETQYF.

The chain is built from TRBV7-2 and TRBJ2-1, with 8 bases that match TRBD1. J lost 2 bases, V lost 0 bases, and 3 bases had no gene match. This CDR3 has 16 amino acids. Germline V lookup: CDR1 SGHTA, CDR2 FQGNSA. The CDR3 nucleotides read TGTGCCAGCAGCTTAGCGACAGGGGCTACCTACAATGAGCAGTTCTTC. It yields the protein CASSLATGATYNEQFF.

The chain links TRBV9 to TRBJ2-2; 8 positions agree with TRBD1. Germline V gene lookup returns CDR1 SGDLS and CDR2 YYNGEE. With V trimmed by 0 bases and J by 2 bases, 3 bases remained unmatched. The CDR3 sequence is 16 residues long. This CDR3 reads CASSVEDRANTGELFF. In nucleotides, the CDR3 is TGTGCCAGCAGCGTAGAGGACAGGGCCAACACCGGGGAGCTGTTTTTT.

This chain uses TRBV7-3 with TRBJ2-3; TRBD2 aligns across 8 bases. After removal of 5 bases from V and 2 bases from J, the junction contained 3 bases not matched to a gene. Germline CDR1 is SGHTA and CDR2 is FQGTGA. The CDR3 spans 14 residues. The CDR3 DNA sequence: TGTGCCAGCAGCCCCGGGGGGGCCACAGATACGCAGTATTTT. This gives the protein CASSPGGATDTQYF.

The chain couples TRBV7-2 to TRBJ1-2; D remains ambiguous. Trimming removed 5 bases from V and 11 bases from J, with 18 bases in between. The CDR3 length is 13 residues. The germline V gene encodes CDR1 SGHTA and CDR2 FQGNSA. DNA of the CDR3: TGTGCCAGCAGCCCCGGGGAGGGAGTCCGATACACCTTC. It encodes CASSPGEGVRYTF. Together with reference TRBV7-2 and TRBJ1-2, the CDR3 gives the full variable domain: GAGVSQSPSNKVTEKGKDVELRCDPISGHTALYWYRQSLGQGLEFLIYFQGNSAPDKSGLPSDRFSAERTGGSVSTLTIQRTQQEDSAVYLCASSPGEGVRYTFGSGTRLTVV.

V is TRBV5-1 and J is TRBJ1-1; unclear D gene. The CDR3 is made up of 14 amino acids. V lost 2 bases, J lost 2 bases, and 10 bases lay in between. CDR1 is SGHRS, CDR2 YFSETQ, per germline. DNA of the CDR3: TGCGCCAGCAGCTTCCCCGAGAGAAACACTGAAGCTTTCTTT. Translating gives CASSFPERNTEAFF.

This clone was seen only once. This rearrangement joins TRBV14 to TRBJ1-2; no firm D call. The CDR3 has 15 amino acids. V was shortened by 0 bases and J by 8 bases, with 16 bases between the two germline ends. Germline CDR1 and CDR2: SGHDN and FVKESK. The CDR3 DNA sequence: TGTGCCAGCAGCCAAGAGAGAACGGAGGCTAGAGGCTACACCTTC. Amino acids: CASSQERTEARGYTF.

The chain couples TRBV5-1 to TRBJ1-1, with D perhaps TRBD1 (6 bases). The germline V gene encodes CDR1 SGHRS and CDR2 YFSETQ. The length of the CDR3 is 17 residues. Trimming pared 0 bases from V and 5 bases from J, leaving 20 bases between. The CDR3 region has the DNA TGCGCCAGCAGCTTGGCCCAGGGGCCCCAGATCTGGACTGAAGCTTTCTTT. The encoded protein is CASSLAQGPQIWTEAFF.

The DNA for the CDR3 is TGTGCCAGCAGCTGGACGGGAGGAGGTTCACCCCTCCACTTT. Translated, it gives CASSWTGGGSPLHF. V gene TRBV5-8 combines with J gene TRBJ1-6; D unresolved. CDR3 length: 14 residues. Germline values: CDR1 SGHTS, CDR2 YDEGEE. Trimming shortened V by 3 bases and J by 9 bases, and 13 bases separated the two germline ends. The full variable domain, completed using reference TRBV5-8 and TRBJ1-6, is EAGVTQSPTHLIKTRGQQATLRCSPISGHTSVYWYQQALGLGLQFLLWYDEGEERNRGNFPPRFSGRQFPNYSSELNVNALELEDSALYLCASSWTGGGSPLHFGNGTRLTVT.

The chain couples TRBV2 to TRBJ1-2; 7 bases line up with TRBD1. The ends lost 3 bases at V and 5 bases at J; junction bases unmatched: 6. This CDR3 has 14 residues. Germline CDR1 reads SNHLY; CDR2 reads FYNNEI. In DNA form, the CDR3 reads TGTGCCAGCAGTGATCAGGCAGGGGGTTATGGCTACACCTTC. It encodes CASSDQAGGYGYTF.

The genes are TRBV19 and TRBJ2-7; possibly TRBD1 for D (5 bases). Trimming removed 3 bases from V and 5 bases from J, with 14 bases in between. The CDR3 is 14 amino acids. Germline CDR1 reads LNHDA; CDR2 reads SQIVND (reference sequence). The CDR3 is CASSIGTGVDEQYF. CDR3 in DNA: TGTGCCAGTAGTATCGGCACAGGTGTCGACGAGCAGTACTTC.